Each of the 22 T cell receptor beta chains below was sequenced from the same sample in a study of blood T cells in healthy people across ages. The use of a sample-barcoded 5' primer and a J-beta primer mix characterized a second PCR of 7 to 11 cycles. TCRdb reprocessed the 5' RACE reads with MiXCR, giving one entry per CDR3 protein. The sample lists some 900,000 distinct CDR3 sequences, 25% to 35% seen once, with about 18% in the top ten. The sample comprised blood. The receptors shown here come from a woman aged 80 or older in good health.

This clonotype was detected ten times or more. The chain joins TRBV20-1 to TRBJ2-7; TRBD1 agrees at 7 bases. V was clipped by 4 bases and J by 0 bases; unmatched bases: 6. Looked up from germline, CDR1 is DFQATT and CDR2 is SNEGSKA (reference sequence). CDR3 length: 14 residues. The CDR3 reads CSAIPRQGSYEQYF. Here the CDR3 DNA reads TGCAGTGCTATCCCGAGACAGGGCTCCTACGAGCAGTACTTC.

The chain is built from TRBV7-2 and TRBJ2-7, with D unclear. Germline CDR1 SGHTA, CDR2 FQGNSA. V was pared by 3 bases and J by 3 bases, with 15 bases between. The CDR3 sequence is 15 residues long. DNA of the CDR3: TGTGCCAGCAGCTTTGATTCGCAAGGAGTCTACGAGCAGTACTTC. It yields the protein CASSFDSQGVYEQYF. Combining the CDR3 with reference TRBV7-2 and TRBJ2-7 gives the whole variable domain GAGVSQSPSNKVTEKGKDVELRCDPISGHTALYWYRQSLGQGLEFLIYFQGNSAPDKSGLPSDRFSAERTGGSVSTLTIQRTQQEDSAVYLCASSFDSQGVYEQYFGPGTRLTVT.

The chain employs TRBV6-2 or TRBV6-3 and TRBJ1-6, with 7 bases that match TRBD1. This CDR3 is built from 15 residues. In germline, CDR1 is MNHEY, CDR2 SVGEGT. J gave up 8 bases and V 4 bases, and 8 bases lay outside the gene matches. The DNA for the CDR3 is TGTGCCAGCAGTTTTTTGGGACAGAGGGATTCACCCCTCCACTTT. Protein: CASSFLGQRDSPLHF.

This clonotype occurred a few times. A much larger clone lies one base from this, so it may be a read error. The chain combines TRBV20-1 with TRBJ2-7; D gene ambiguous. Germline V CDR1 and CDR2: DFQATT, SNEGSKA (reference sequence). Trimming removed 3 bases at V and 3 bases at J, with 0 bases between. CDR3 length: 9 residues. This chain's CDR3 is CSASYEQYF. The CDR3 region has the DNA TGCAGTGCTAGCTACGAGCAGTACTTC.

On this clonotype: Being one base from a much bigger clone, this may be a read error. This chain uses TRBV28 with TRBJ1-2, with 7 bases identical to TRBD1. CDR1 is MDHEN and CDR2 is SYDVKM in the germline V gene. The CDR3 loop spans 15 amino acids. Germline trimming cut 4 bases from V and 6 bases from J; bases unmatched to any gene: 11. CDR3 DNA: TGTGCCAGCAGTTCGGCCGGGACAGAGTCCCATGGCTACACCTTC. Its protein is CASSSAGTESHGYTF.

The chain has TRBV27 and TRBJ2-6; 9 bases line up with TRBD1. J was trimmed by 0 bases and V by 6 bases; bases with no gene match: 6. The germline CDR1 and CDR2 sequences are MNHEY and SMNVEV (reference sequence). The CDR3 has 17 residues. CDR3 protein: CASRSGQGYSGANVLTF. The CDR3 nucleotides are TGTGCCAGCAGATCGGGACAGGGATACTCTGGGGCCAACGTCCTGACTTTC.

In regard to this clonotype: A much larger clone differs from this one at a single base, so this may be a read error. The chain links TRBV4-3 to TRBJ2-4, with 8 positions matching TRBD1. The DNA end favors TRBJ2-7, so the J call may be wrong. The CDR3 consists of 14 residues. Germline V gene data show CDR1 as LGHNA and CDR2 as YSLEER. The CDR3 region is CTSSQEDRVHEQYF. The DNA of the CDR3 is TGCACCAGCAGCCAAGAGGACAGGGTCCACGAGCAGTACTTC.

The CDR3 DNA follows: TGTGCCAGCAGCTTAGCGGGTTTGCGTTCGGCTAGCGGGAGTTACGAGCAGTACTTC. Translated: CASSLAGLRSASGSYEQYF. This chain uses TRBV7-2 with TRBJ2-7; 10 bases map to TRBD2. The CDR3 has 19 amino acids. Unmatched junction bases numbered 15, after V lost 0 bases and J lost 4 bases. Germline CDR1 SGHTA, CDR2 FQGNSA.

The sample holds many counts of this clonotype. The V gene is TRBV12-3 or TRBV12-4, the J gene TRBJ1-2; 9 bases line up with TRBD1. V lost 5 bases to trimming and J lost 5 bases; unmatched junction nucleotides: 3. This CDR3 contains 13 residues. CDR3 sequence reads: CASSTGGAYGYTF. The CDR3 DNA sequence: TGTGCCAGCAGTACAGGGGGCGCGTATGGCTACACCTTC.

This clonotype was recorded at least ten times. The chain carries TRBV12-3 or TRBV12-4 and TRBJ2-1, with 10 bases matching TRBD2. This CDR3 spans 13 amino acids. J lost 14 bases, V lost 2 bases, and 6 bases had no gene match. CDR3 DNA: TGTGCCAGCAGTTTACTAGCGGGGGAAGTAAAGTTCTTC. It yields the protein CASSLLAGEVKFF.

This clonotype showed up just once. V is TRBV6-2 or TRBV6-3 and J is TRBJ1-1; D call uncertain. The germline V and J ends were trimmed by 2 bases and 2 bases, with 6 bases remaining between them. CDR1 is MNHEY, CDR2 SVGEGT, per germline. This CDR3 contains 13 residues. The CDR3 DNA reads TGTGCCAGCAGTTACCACAGAAACACTGAAGCTTTCTTT. It encodes CASSYHRNTEAFF.

This clonotype was detected only a few times. This chain joins TRBV6-2 or TRBV6-3 and TRBJ2-5; TRBD2 matches 8 bases. Germline trimming cut 8 bases from V and 2 bases from J; bases unmatched to any gene: 10. Germline CDR1 and CDR2: MNHEY and SVGEGT. The CDR3 totals 15 residues. The CDR3 loop is CASFERGGSQETQYF. CDR3 in DNA: TGTGCCAGCTTCGAACGCGGGGGGTCTCAAGAGACCCAGTACTTC.

Turning to this clonotype: A read error may produce the germline difference seen at one junction end. V is TRBV4-1 and J is TRBJ1-5, with D perhaps TRBD1 (5 bases). This CDR3 has 14 residues. Germline assignment: CDR1 MGHRA and CDR2 YSYEKL. CDR3 in amino acids: CANSQGDGADGQHF. CDR3 DNA sequence: TGCGCCAACAGCCAAGGGGACGGAGCCGACGGCCAGCATTTT.

The chain joins TRBV20-1 to TRBJ1-6; weak D call: TRBD1 (5 bases). Germline-derived CDR1 and CDR2 are DFQATT and SNEGSKA (reference sequence). The CDR3 is 13 amino acids. With 3 bases removed from V and 8 bases from J, the gap between germline ends came to 11 bases. For the CDR3, the DNA is TGCAGTGCTAGGGCAGGGAGCGATTCACCCCTCCACTTT. As protein: CSARAGSDSPLHF.

The rearrangement links TRBV6-5 to TRBJ2-7, with 11 bases that match TRBD2. The CDR3 covers 14 residues. Germline values: CDR1 MNHEY, CDR2 SVGAGI. Germline trimming cut 4 bases from V and 3 bases from J; bases unmatched to any gene: 2. The CDR3 sequence: CASSSTSGIYEQYF. The CDR3 DNA sequence: TGTGCCAGCAGTTCGACTAGCGGGATCTACGAGCAGTACTTC.

This rearrangement joins TRBV4-2 to TRBJ1-2; a possible D gene is TRBD1 (6 bases). The V end was cut by 0 bases, the J end by 7 bases, with 15 bases between. Germline CDR1 and CDR2: LGHNA and YNFKEQ. CDR3 size: 15 residues. The CDR3 nucleotides are TGTGCCAGCAGCCAAGATAGGGGGGTTGCGGGTGGCTACACCTTC. Translated: CASSQDRGVAGGYTF.

This clonotype was seen ten or more times. The rearrangement links TRBV11-2 to TRBJ2-7; 11 bases fit TRBD2. This CDR3 region has 15 residues. Germline V gene lookup returns CDR1 SGHAT and CDR2 FQNNGV. J was trimmed by 2 bases and V by 5 bases; bases with no gene match: 5. The CDR3 DNA reads TGTGCCAGCAGCCCGGTAGCGGGGGGGACCTACGAGCAGTACTTC. Amino acid sequence: CASSPVAGGTYEQYF.

This clonotype was recorded at least ten times. The chain employs TRBV6-5 and TRBJ1-5; D possibly corresponds to TRBD1 (5 bases). Trimming shortened V by 4 bases and J by 6 bases, and 10 bases separated the two germline ends. Germline CDR1 reads MNHEY; CDR2 reads SVGAGI. The length of the CDR3 is 13 residues. The DNA for the CDR3 is TGTGCCAGCAGTTCTCAGGGAGGTCAGCCCCAGCATTTT. Its translation: CASSSQGGQPQHF.

This clonotype has a count of ten or more. The chain recombines TRBV18 with TRBJ1-1, with D unresolved. CDR3 length: 14 amino acids. Germline V gene lookup returns CDR1 KGHSH and CDR2 LQKENI. The V end lost 1 base, the J end lost 4 bases, and 10 bases lay between the germline ends. The CDR3 protein is CASSPRKEGTEAFF. The CDR3 region has the DNA TGTGCCAGCTCACCACGGAAGGAAGGCACTGAAGCTTTCTTT.

This clonotype was observed many times. The chain links TRBV30 to TRBJ2-7, with a weak D call TRBD1 (6 bases). Germline loops: CDR1 GTSNPN, CDR2 SVGIG (reference sequence). With 3 bases removed from V and 2 bases from J, the gap between germline ends came to 11 bases. The length of the CDR3 is 13 residues. The CDR3 bases are TGTGCCTGGAGCTTAACAGGGCCCTACGAGCAGTACTTC. Encoded protein: CAWSLTGPYEQYF.

This clonotype was seen only a few times. The chain carries TRBV5-4 and TRBJ1-2, with D unresolved. CDR3 size: 13 residues. The germline CDR1 and CDR2 sequences are SGHNT and YYREEE (reference sequence). V lost 0 bases, J lost 6 bases, and 9 bases lay in between. DNA of the CDR3: TGTGCCAGCAGCTTGGACAGACAAAATGGCTACACCTTC. The encoded protein is CASSLDRQNGYTF.

J is TRBJ2-1 and V is TRBV20-1, with a tentative D call TRBD2 (6 bases). Germline CDR1 and CDR2: DFQATT and SNEGSKA (reference sequence). Trimming stripped 4 bases from V and 0 bases from J, with 13 bases between. This CDR3 has 15 amino acids. CDR3 in DNA: TGCAGTGCTAATTCCCGGGAGAGCTCCTACAATGAGCAGTTCTTC. This sequence encodes CSANSRESSYNEQFF.